The 14 T cell receptor beta chains presented below share a single source sample, sequenced in a study of cytomegalovirus exposure and HLA in healthy donors. PCR involved 60 Vbeta and 13 Jbeta primers. Produced via immunoSEQ multiplex PCR; TCRdb's table is partial and in-frame only. The data hold 250,000 or so clones, with 85% to 95% observed a single time. Sequencing was performed on PBMCs. These TCRs come from a girl aged 2 to 9 in good health and CMV-seronegative.

The chain joins TRBV6-1 to TRBJ1-1; 10 bases line up with TRBD1. The CDR3 has 12 amino acids. Germline assignment: CDR1 MNHNS and CDR2 SASEGT. V lost 4 bases, J lost 10 bases, and 3 bases stayed unmatched. This chain's CDR3 is CASSGQGASAFF. CDR3 DNA: TGTGCCAGCAGTGGACAGGGGGCTTCAGCTTTCTTT.

The CDR3 is CASSLVGTVNTEAFF. The DNA for the CDR3 is TGCGCCAGCAGCTTGGTTGGGACAGTGAACACTGAAGCTTTCTTT. This chain connects TRBV5-1 to TRBJ1-1; TRBD1 matches at 7 bases. V gave up 0 bases and J gave up 0 bases; unmatched junction bases: 2. CDR1 is SGHRS, CDR2 YFSETQ, per germline. The length of the CDR3 is 15 residues.

V gene TRBV6-6 combines with J gene TRBJ1-2; 10 positions match TRBD1. The germline CDR1 and CDR2 sequences are MNHNY and SVGAGI (reference sequence). The CDR3 has 13 amino acids. The V segment lost 8 bases and the J segment 7 bases; nucleotides outside the gene matches: 7. CDR3 sequence: CASRTGTGAGYTF. DNA for the CDR3: TGTGCCAGCCGAACGGGGACAGGGGCTGGCTACACCTTC.

The CDR3 region is CASRREGSVEQYF. The CDR3 DNA is TGCGCCTCCCGGAGGGAGGGATCGGTAGAGCAGTACTTC. The chain is built from TRBV10-1 and TRBJ2-7; TRBD2 aligns across 7 bases. Germline assignment: CDR1 WNHNN and CDR2 SYGVQD (reference sequence). The CDR3 length is 13 residues. Trimming at V came to 11 bases and at J to 7 bases, leaving 14 bases not matched to a gene.

This clone was seen only a few times. The CDR3 region has the DNA TGTGCCAGCAGTTTCCGGGGTAGCGGGGATTACGAGCAGTACTTC. Its translation: CASSFRGSGDYEQYF. The chain uses TRBV27 and TRBJ2-7; 8 bases are a match to TRBD2. CDR1 MNHEY and CDR2 SMNVEV come from the germline V gene (reference sequence). J gave up 4 bases and V 3 bases, and 8 bases lay outside the gene matches. The length of the CDR3 is 15 residues.

The chain recombines TRBV5-6 with TRBJ1-2; D is ambiguous. V lost 3 bases, J lost 3 bases, and 12 bases lay in between. Germline V lookup: CDR1 SGHDT, CDR2 YYEEEE. This CDR3 has 14 residues. For the CDR3, the DNA is TGTGCCAGCAGCTCTCCGGGAGCTTACTATGGCTACACCTTC. The encoded protein is CASSSPGAYYGYTF.

The count of this clone is one. This sequence joins TRBV29-1 and TRBJ2-7, with D tentatively TRBD1 (5 bases). Trimming took off 2 bases at V and 4 bases at J, with 15 bases between the two ends. The CDR3 is 14 residues long. CDR1 is SQVTM and CDR2 is ANQGSEA in the germline V gene. The CDR3 DNA sequence: TGCAGCGTTGAACTCGTCTCGACAGCTTACGAGCAGTACTTC. Translated: CSVELVSTAYEQYF.

The genes are TRBV27 and TRBJ1-5; D perhaps matches TRBD1 (6 bases). The length of the CDR3 is 14 residues. Trimming shortened V by 4 bases and J by 3 bases, and 10 bases separated the two germline ends. CDR1 is MNHEY and CDR2 is SMNVEV in the germline V gene (reference sequence). The CDR3 here is CASSSGEPNQPQHF. The CDR3 DNA follows: TGTGCCAGCAGTTCAGGGGAACCCAATCAGCCCCAGCATTTT.

The V gene is TRBV18, the J gene TRBJ2-2; TRBD2 matches 7 bases. This CDR3 contains 17 residues. Trimming removed 1 base from V and 5 bases from J; junction bases left unmatched: 10. Germline CDR1 reads KGHSH; CDR2 reads LQKENI. CDR3 nucleotide sequence: TGTGCCAGCTCACCACGGACTCACGGGGGAGGGACCGGGGAGCTGTTTTTT. Translated, it gives CASSPRTHGGGTGELFF.

This rearrangement joins TRBV5-8 to TRBJ2-3; D is ambiguous. Looked up from germline, CDR1 is SGHTS and CDR2 is YDEGEE. The CDR3 runs 12 residues. The V gene lost 3 bases and the J gene lost 4 bases, with 6 bases spanning the gap. The chain's CDR3 is CASSSVPDTQYF. CDR3 in DNA: TGTGCCAGCAGCTCCGTCCCAGATACGCAGTATTTT.

This clone has only a few counts. This rearrangement joins TRBV13 to TRBJ1-1; 7 bases fit TRBD1. V trimming: 5 bases; J trimming: 3 bases; junction bases outside the gene matches: 6. The CDR3 is made up of 14 amino acids. Germline V gene lookup returns CDR1 PRHDT and CDR2 FYEKMQ (reference sequence). The CDR3 sequence is CASSTGQAHTEAFF. For the CDR3, the DNA is TGTGCCAGCAGCACCGGACAGGCTCACACTGAAGCTTTCTTT.

This clone was picked up a small number of times. The V gene is TRBV5-4, the J gene TRBJ1-1; D is possibly TRBD1 (5 bases). CDR1 is SGHNT and CDR2 is YYREEE in the germline V gene (reference sequence). This CDR3 region has 14 residues. V was shortened by 3 bases and J by 6 bases, with 15 bases between the two germline ends. CDR3 nucleotides: TGTGCCAGCAGCTGGGGCCCGGCGGGGTCTGAAGCTTTCTTT. It codes for CASSWGPAGSEAFF.

The genes are TRBV10-1 and TRBJ2-2; 7 positions agree with TRBD1. V was pared by 3 bases and J by 6 bases, with 4 bases of the junction left unmatched. CDR1 WNHNN and CDR2 SYGVQD come from the germline V gene (reference sequence). The CDR3 runs 14 residues. The CDR3 loop reads CASSDLTGAGELFF. The CDR3 DNA is TGCGCCAGCAGTGACTTAACAGGGGCCGGGGAGCTGTTTTTT.

The V gene is TRBV6-1, the J gene TRBJ1-4; D perhaps matches TRBD1 (5 bases). The germline V gene has CDR1 MNHNS and CDR2 SASEGT. The CDR3 has 16 residues. Trimming stripped 3 bases from V and 11 bases from J, with 22 bases between. Written as DNA, the CDR3 is TGTGCCAGCAGTGATTACTTCGACAGCCGATTAAGCAAACTGTTTTTT. Protein product: CASSDYFDSRLSKLFF.